The 21 T cell receptor beta chains reported below all come from one sample, sequenced in a study of PD-1 blockade in mismatch repair-deficient tumors. The method was immunoSEQ multiplex PCR; TCRdb's version includes in-frame clones alone and lacks a portion of them. The sample has approximately 60,000 clones, around 88% seen once. Here the sequenced sample was peripheral blood, taken 52 weeks after starting pembrolizumab. The receptors stem from an adult with mismatch repair-deficient cancer.

J is TRBJ2-2 and V is TRBV10-3; 9 bases agree with TRBD2. The CDR3 is made up of 17 amino acids. With 2 bases clipped from V and 2 bases from J, the junction kept 6 bases outside the gene matches. The germline CDR1 and CDR2 sequences are ENHRY and SYGVKD. Written as DNA, the CDR3 is TGTGCCATCAGTGAGCCGCGGGGGGGCAGAAACACCGGGGAGCTGTTTTTT. This codes for CAISEPRGGRNTGELFF.

This chain connects TRBV11-3 to TRBJ2-3, with TRBD2 matching over 8 bases. The CDR3 is made up of 18 amino acids. V lost 5 bases and J lost 8; bases outside the gene matches: 21. Germline CDR1 SGHNT, CDR2 YENEEA. The CDR3 DNA follows: TGTGCCAGCAGCATCATAGCGGGGCCGCTCCCTTCTTTCCCTACGCAGTATTTT. Encoded protein: CASSIIAGPLPSFPTQYF.

The chain uses TRBV10-1 and TRBJ2-1; D possibly corresponds to TRBD1 (6 bases). The CDR3 length is 11 residues. Trimming removed 8 bases at V and 6 bases at J, with 8 bases between. Germline CDR1 WNHNN, CDR2 SYGVQD (reference sequence). The CDR3 DNA reads as TGCGCCAGCGGGACACCCAATGAGCAGTTCTTC. Its protein product is CASGTPNEQFF.

This rearrangement joins TRBV7-9 to TRBJ2-5, with 10 bases fitting TRBD1. This CDR3 region has 18 residues. Trimming removed 0 bases from V and 3 bases from J; junction bases left unmatched: 10. Germline assignment: CDR1 SEHNR and CDR2 FQNEAQ (reference sequence). The CDR3 here is CASSLAWSGTGVEETQYF. As DNA, the CDR3 is TGTGCCAGCAGCTTAGCCTGGTCCGGGACAGGGGTTGAAGAGACCCAGTACTTC.

The chain employs TRBV7-6 and TRBJ2-7; perhaps TRBD1 as D (6 bases). Germline V gene data show CDR1 as SGHVS and CDR2 as FNYEAQ. The CDR3 is 16 residues long. V lost 1 base and J 7 bases, leaving 20 bases between the germline ends. The CDR3 here is CASSLGPNPGHKEQYF. CDR3 DNA: TGTGCCAGCAGCTTAGGACCCAACCCGGGACATAAGGAGCAGTACTTC.

The chain combines TRBV29-1 with TRBJ2-5, with 7 bases aligning to TRBD1. Germline V gene data show CDR1 as SQVTM and CDR2 as ANQGSEA. V lost 3 bases, J lost 5 bases, and 6 bases stayed unmatched. The CDR3 covers 13 residues. CDR3 loop: CSVDPTGVETQYF. Here the CDR3 DNA reads TGCAGCGTTGACCCCACAGGGGTTGAGACCCAGTACTTC.

J is TRBJ2-1 and V is TRBV7-9; D call uncertain. The CDR3 loop spans 11 amino acids. CDR1 and CDR2 (germline): SEHNR, FQNEAQ (reference sequence). The ends were cut back, 4 bases at V and 7 bases at J, with 5 bases in the middle. The CDR3 nucleotides are TGTGCCAGCAGCTACGGAAATGAGCAGTTCTTC. This gives the protein CASSYGNEQFF.

V usage is TRBV27 and J usage is TRBJ2-1; a weak D match, TRBD2 (5 bases). Germline values: CDR1 MNHEY, CDR2 SMNVEV (reference sequence). The CDR3 loop spans 16 amino acids. Trimming removed 3 bases from V and 2 bases from J, with 14 bases in between. CDR3 in DNA: TGTGCCAGCAGTTTGGGGTTAGCGATTACCTACAATGAGCAGTTCTTC. It specifies CASSLGLAITYNEQFF.

V is TRBV28 and J is TRBJ2-7; D is unresolved. V was pared by 7 bases and J by 2 bases, with 18 bases between. The germline V gene encodes CDR1 MDHEN and CDR2 SYDVKM. The CDR3 runs to 15 residues. The CDR3 region is CASTPFPGFPYEQYF. CDR3 in DNA: TGTGCCAGCACCCCTTTTCCCGGGTTCCCCTACGAGCAGTACTTC.

This clone is a singleton in its sample. The DNA for the CDR3 is TGCGCCAGCAGCTTTCGACAGGCGGATGGCTACACCTTC. This gives the protein CASSFRQADGYTF. The chain is built from TRBV5-1 and TRBJ1-2; D is possibly TRBD1 (6 bases). The CDR3 covers 13 residues. CDR1 and CDR2 (germline): SGHRS, YFSETQ. V gave up 2 bases and J gave up 6 bases, with 11 bases separating them.

The chain has TRBV5-1 and TRBJ2-5; weak D call: TRBD2 (6 bases). Trimming took 0 bases from V and 3 from J, leaving 12 bases between them. Germline loops: CDR1 SGHRS, CDR2 YFSETQ. The CDR3 is 15 residues long. This CDR3 is CASSLAGWGEETQYF. CDR3 DNA: TGCGCCAGCAGCTTGGCCGGTTGGGGGGAAGAGACCCAGTACTTC. The complete variable domain, with remaining parts taken from reference TRBV5-1 and TRBJ2-5, reads KAGVTQTPRYLIKTRGQQVTLSCSPISGHRSVSWYQQTPGQGLQFLFEYFSETQRNKGNFPGRFSGRQFSNSRSEMNVSTLELGDSALYLCASSLAGWGEETQYFGPGTRLLVL.

The V gene is TRBV14, the J gene TRBJ2-2; possibly TRBD1 for D (5 bases). The V end was cut by 3 bases, the J end by 4 bases, with 12 bases between. Germline CDR1 and CDR2: SGHDN and FVKESK. CDR3 size: 15 residues. The CDR3 DNA follows: TGTGCCAGCAGCCAGGGGCGGAATCTCACCGGGGAGCTGTTTTTT. Protein: CASSQGRNLTGELFF.

The chain has TRBV4-1 and TRBJ2-2; the match to TRBD1 covers 7 bases. Germline V gene sequence: CDR1 MGHRA, CDR2 YSYEKL. Germline trimming cut 4 bases from V and 5 bases from J; bases unmatched to any gene: 4. The CDR3 extends over 14 amino acids. Written as DNA, the CDR3 is TGCGCCAGCAGCCGGACAGGTCTTACCGGGGAGCTGTTTTTT. Translating gives CASSRTGLTGELFF.

This clone was seen more than once but under ten times. The J gene is TRBJ1-1, the V gene TRBV30; D is unclear. V lost 3 bases and J lost 0, with 5 bases in between. CDR1 GTSNPN and CDR2 SVGIG come from the germline V gene (reference sequence). The CDR3 runs 12 residues. The CDR3 sequence is CAWRLMNTEAFF. DNA of the CDR3: TGTGCCTGGAGACTGATGAACACTGAAGCTTTCTTT.

This clone was seen once. V and J are TRBV5-1 and TRBJ2-1, with TRBD1 as a possible D gene (6 bases). There are 16 residues in the CDR3. The V end lost 1 base, the J end lost 5 bases, and 16 bases lay between the germline ends. Germline V gives CDR1 SGHRS, CDR2 YFSETQ. CDR3 nucleotides: TGCGCCAGCAGCTTGAGTCTCCTACAGGGTCACAATGAGCAGTTCTTC. It specifies CASSLSLLQGHNEQFF.

The J gene is TRBJ2-2, the V gene TRBV29-1; D is possibly TRBD1 (6 bases). The CDR3 is made up of 13 amino acids. Germline V gene sequence: CDR1 SQVTM, CDR2 ANQGSEA. V lost 7 bases and J 3 bases, leaving 12 bases between the germline ends. CDR3 protein: CSAPDSDTGELFF. The CDR3, as DNA: TGCAGCGCCCCGGACAGTGACACCGGGGAGCTGTTTTTT.

The chain employs TRBV30 and TRBJ1-2; TRBD1 matches at 7 bases. Germline CDR1 GTSNPN, CDR2 SVGIG (reference sequence). There are 14 residues in the CDR3. The J segment lost 4 bases and the V segment lost 6 bases, leaving 11 bases of the junction unmatched. The CDR3 coding sequence is TGTGCCTGCCGTCGGGACAGCTCGTTCTATGGCTACACCTTC. Encoded protein: CACRRDSSFYGYTF.

The V gene is TRBV27, the J gene TRBJ1-2; 7 bases match TRBD1. The CDR3 is 14 amino acids. CDR1 and CDR2 (germline): MNHEY, SMNVEV (reference sequence). J lost 5 bases, V lost 5 bases, and 8 bases had no gene match. Here the CDR3 reads CASSPGQRAYGYTF. The CDR3 DNA sequence: TGTGCCAGCAGTCCGGGACAGAGGGCGTATGGCTACACCTTC.

The genes are TRBV28 and TRBJ2-7; D remains unclear. The CDR3 extends over 12 amino acids. The V end was cut by 6 bases, the J end by 3 bases, with 9 bases between. The V gene's germline CDR1 is MDHEN and CDR2 SYDVKM. CDR3 region: CASSPSLYEQYF. DNA of the CDR3: TGTGCCAGCAGCCCATCTCTCTACGAGCAGTACTTC.

The rearrangement uses TRBV6-1 and TRBJ2-7, with D perhaps matching TRBD2 (6 bases). CDR1 is MNHNS, CDR2 SASEGT, per germline. V lost 7 bases and J 2 bases, leaving 15 bases between the germline ends. There are 14 residues in the CDR3. CDR3 nucleotide sequence: TGTGCCAGCAAGGGACTTAGACCAACCTACGAGCAGTACTTC. Amino acid sequence: CASKGLRPTYEQYF.

The chain carries TRBV6-1 and TRBJ2-3; TRBD1 matches 7 bases. Germline V gene lookup returns CDR1 MNHNS and CDR2 SASEGT. The CDR3 has 13 amino acids. The trim removed 10 bases at V and 0 bases at J, leaving 4 bases unmatched. CDR3 DNA sequence: TGTGCCACTTCGACAGGGAGCACAGATACGCAGTATTTT. Protein: CATSTGSTDTQYF.